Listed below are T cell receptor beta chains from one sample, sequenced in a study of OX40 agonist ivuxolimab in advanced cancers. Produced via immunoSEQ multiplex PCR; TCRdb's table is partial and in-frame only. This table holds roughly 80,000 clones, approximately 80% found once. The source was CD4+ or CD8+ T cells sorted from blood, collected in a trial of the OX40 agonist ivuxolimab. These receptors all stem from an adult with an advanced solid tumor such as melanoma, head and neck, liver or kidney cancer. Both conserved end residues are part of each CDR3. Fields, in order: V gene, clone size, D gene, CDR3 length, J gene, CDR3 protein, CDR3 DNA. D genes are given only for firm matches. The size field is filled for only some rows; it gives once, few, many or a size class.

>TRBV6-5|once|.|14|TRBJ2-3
CASSYGSSTDTQYF
TGTGCCAGCAGTTACGGCTCTAGCACAGATACGCAGTATTTT
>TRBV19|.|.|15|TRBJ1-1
CASSIFGTGNTEAFF
TGTGCCAGTAGTATATTCGGGACGGGGAACACTGAAGCTTTCTTT
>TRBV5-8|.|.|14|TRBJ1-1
CASSLGAVNTEAFF
TGTGCCAGCAGCTTGGGGGCGGTGAACACTGAAGCTTTCTTT
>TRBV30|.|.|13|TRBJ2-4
CAWRKGAKNIQYF
TGTGCCTGGAGAAAAGGGGCCAAAAACATTCAGTACTTC
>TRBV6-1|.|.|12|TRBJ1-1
CASSEWGRRAFF
TGTGCCAGCAGTGAGTGGGGGCGCAGGGCTTTCTTT
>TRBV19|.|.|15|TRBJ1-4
CASRTGRATNEKLFF
TGTGCCAGTAGAACAGGTCGGGCTACTAATGAAAAACTGTTTTTT
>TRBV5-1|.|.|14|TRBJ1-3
CASSPTVQLNTIYF
TGCGCCAGCAGCCCGACAGTACAGCTAAACACCATATATTTT
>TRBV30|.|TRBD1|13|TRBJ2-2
CAWSVQGLGELFF
TGTGCCTGGAGTGTACAGGGGCTGGGGGAGCTGTTTTTT
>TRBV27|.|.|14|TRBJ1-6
CASSLWADYSPLHF
TGTGCCAGCAGTTTATGGGCGGATTATTCACCCCTCCACTTT
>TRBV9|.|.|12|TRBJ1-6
CASSVNNSPLHF
TGTGCCAGCAGCGTAAATAATTCACCCCTCCACTTT
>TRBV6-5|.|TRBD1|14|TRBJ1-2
CASVWAGGDYGYTF
TGTGCCAGCGTCTGGGCAGGGGGCGACTATGGCTACACCTTC
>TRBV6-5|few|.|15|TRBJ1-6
CASSYLDAINSPLHF
TGTGCCAGCAGTTACCTCGACGCAATTAATTCACCCCTCCACTTT
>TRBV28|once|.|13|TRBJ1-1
CASSSGASNEAFF
TGTGCCAGCAGTTCAGGGGCGTCTAACGAAGCTTTCTTT
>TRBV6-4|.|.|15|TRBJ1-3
CASSEVSHSGNTIYF
TGTGCCAGCAGTGAGGTCAGCCACTCTGGAAACACCATATATTTT
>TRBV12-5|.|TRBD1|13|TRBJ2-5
CASGTATQGPKYF
TGTGCTAGTGGTACCGCCACACAGGGGCCAAAGTACTTC
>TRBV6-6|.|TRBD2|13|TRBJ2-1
CASSSPLADEQFF
TGTGCCAGCAGTTCCCCCCTAGCGGATGAGCAGTTCTTC
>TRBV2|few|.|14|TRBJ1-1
CASTYEGPNTEAFF
TGTGCCAGCACCTACGAGGGCCCGAACACTGAAGCTTTCTTT
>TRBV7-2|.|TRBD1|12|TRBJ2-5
CASSRDRETQYF
TGTGCCAGCAGCCGGGACAGGGAGACCCAGTACTTC
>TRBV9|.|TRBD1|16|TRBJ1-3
CASSVKTGITGNTIYF
TGTGCCAGCAGCGTGAAGACAGGGATCACTGGAAACACCATATATTTT
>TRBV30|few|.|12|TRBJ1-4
CAWSRVAEKLFF
TGTGCCTGGAGCAGGGTTGCTGAAAAACTGTTTTTT
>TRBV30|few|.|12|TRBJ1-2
CAWSRGASGYTF
TGTGCCTGGAGTCGAGGGGCGAGTGGCTACACCTTC
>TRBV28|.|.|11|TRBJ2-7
CASSFRNEQYF
TGTGCCAGCAGTTTCAGGAACGAGCAGTACTTC
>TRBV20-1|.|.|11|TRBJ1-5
CSARMGQPQHF
TGCAGTGCTAGAATGGGGCAGCCCCAGCATTTT
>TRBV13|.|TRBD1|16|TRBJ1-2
CASSPREGAFPHGYTF
TGTGCCAGCAGCCCCAGAGAGGGGGCCTTCCCGCATGGCTACACCTTC
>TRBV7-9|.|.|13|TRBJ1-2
CASSPDGTYGYTF
TGTGCCAGCAGCCCGGACGGGACCTATGGCTACACCTTC
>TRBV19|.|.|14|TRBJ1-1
CASRTSDSSNEAFF
TGTGCCAGTAGAACCTCGGACAGCAGTAATGAAGCTTTCTTT
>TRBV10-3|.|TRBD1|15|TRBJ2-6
CAIGQGVSGANVLTF
TGTGCCATCGGACAGGGAGTCTCTGGGGCCAACGTCCTGACTTTC
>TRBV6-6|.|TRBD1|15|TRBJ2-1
CASSPRDRAYNEQFF
TGTGCCAGCAGTCCTAGGGACAGGGCCTACAATGAGCAGTTCTTC
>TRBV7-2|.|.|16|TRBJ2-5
CASSLRPTLNGETQYF
TGTGCCAGCAGTCTTAGACCTACACTAAATGGGGAGACCCAGTACTTC
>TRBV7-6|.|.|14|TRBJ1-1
CASSFENVDTEAFF
TGTGCCAGCAGCTTCGAAAACGTGGACACTGAAGCTTTCTTT
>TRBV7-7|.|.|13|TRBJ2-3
CASSLTGKDTQYF
TGTGCCAGCAGCTTAACGGGGAAGGATACGCAGTATTTT
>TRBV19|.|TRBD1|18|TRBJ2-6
CASSKAVRGTSGANVLTF
TGTGCCAGTAGTAAAGCCGTCAGGGGGACCTCTGGGGCCAACGTCCTGACTTTC
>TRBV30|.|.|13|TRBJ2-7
CAWSRPVRNEQYF
TGTGCCTGGAGTAGGCCGGTCAGGAACGAGCAGTACTTC
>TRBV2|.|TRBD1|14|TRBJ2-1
CASSWDRAYNEQFF
TGTGCCAGCAGCTGGGACAGGGCCTACAATGAGCAGTTCTTC
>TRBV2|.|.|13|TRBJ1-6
CASRPGSGSPLHF
TGTGCCAGCAGACCGGGGTCGGGTTCACCCCTCCACTTT
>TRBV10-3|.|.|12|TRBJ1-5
CAISDSNQPQHF
TGTGCCATCAGTGACAGTAATCAGCCCCAGCATTTT
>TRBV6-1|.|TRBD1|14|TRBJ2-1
CASRDRVILYEQFF
TGTGCCAGCAGAGACAGGGTTATACTCTATGAGCAGTTCTTC
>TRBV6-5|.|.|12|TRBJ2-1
CASCSGFAEQFF
TGTGCCAGCTGTTCAGGGTTCGCTGAGCAGTTCTTC
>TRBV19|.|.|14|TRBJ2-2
CASSIQENTGELFF
TGTGCCAGTAGTATTCAAGAGAACACCGGGGAGCTGTTTTTT
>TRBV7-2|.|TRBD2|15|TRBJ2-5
CASSLIAGLEETQYF
TGTGCCAGCAGCCTAATAGCGGGGCTTGAAGAGACCCAGTACTTC
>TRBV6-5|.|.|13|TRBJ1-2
CASSYGAGLGYTF
TGTGCCAGCAGTTACGGGGCAGGGCTTGGCTACACCTTC
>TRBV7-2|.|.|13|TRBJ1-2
CASSLQTKYGYTF
TGTGCCAGCAGCTTACAGACAAAGTATGGCTACACCTTC
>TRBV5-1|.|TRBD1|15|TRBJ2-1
CASSWGTGVYNEQFF
TGCGCCAGCAGCTGGGGGACAGGGGTTTACAATGAGCAGTTCTTC
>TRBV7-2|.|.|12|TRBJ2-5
CASSTGQSVQYF
TGTGCCAGCAGCACAGGACAGTCGGTACAGTACTTC
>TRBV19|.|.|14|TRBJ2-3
CASRGGNLRDTQYF
TGTGCCAGTAGGGGCGGGAACTTAAGGGATACGCAGTATTTT
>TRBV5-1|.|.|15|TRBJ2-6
CASSSRQTGANVLTF
TGCGCCAGCAGCTCTCGACAGACTGGGGCCAACGTCCTGACTTTC
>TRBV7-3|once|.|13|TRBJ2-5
CASSLSYRETQYF
TGTGCCAGCAGCTTAAGTTACCGGGAAACCCAGTACTTC
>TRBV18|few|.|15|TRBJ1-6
CASSSGSGENSPLHF
TGTGCCAGCTCATCGGGATCCGGGGAGAATTCACCCCTCCACTTT
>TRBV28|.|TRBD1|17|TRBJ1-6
CVSSLDQGAADRSPLHF
TGTGTCAGCAGTTTAGACCAGGGGGCCGCCGACCGTTCACCCCTCCACTTT
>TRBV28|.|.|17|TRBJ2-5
CARTPRAIRGRLETQYF
TGTGCCAGAACTCCACGGGCCATACGGGGAAGATTAGAGACCCAGTACTTC
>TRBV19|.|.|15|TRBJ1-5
CASTTNPGSNQPQHF
TGTGCCAGTACCACGAACCCAGGTAGCAATCAGCCCCAGCATTTT